This entry lists 17 T cell receptor beta chains sequenced from one sample in a study of beta chain features in type 1 diabetes (dated by TCRdb to 2016 to 2018). Library preparation used the immunoSEQ multiplex PCR assay. The entire isolated RNA was reverse transcribed using the High Capacity cDNA Reverse Transcription Kit, and thus expressed TCRB transcripts were sequenced. The table comes from immuneACCESS by way of TCRdb, which keeps in-frame sequences with V and J called. Part of the clones is missing from these tables; in studies checked, under half for an unresolved V gene and the rest for unknown reasons. The sample has about 410,000 clones on record, approximately 13% of them singletons. The ten most abundant clones make up less than 0.04% of the sample. Material for sequencing was naive CD4+ T cells from blood. The cell subset or site label here, explained by the study, means: true naive CD4+ T cells. These receptors originate from a man in his thirties or forties in good health.

Only a few counts were recorded for this clone. This chain joins TRBV6-1 and TRBJ2-5; no reliable D call. The CDR3 covers 11 residues. CDR1 is MNHNS, CDR2 SASEGT, per germline. The V end lost 6 bases, the J end lost 5 bases, and 7 bases lay between the germline ends. CDR3 amino acids: CASRRVETQYF. For the CDR3, the DNA is TGTGCCAGCAGAAGGGTGGAGACCCAGTACTTC.

The V and J genes are TRBV4-3 and TRBJ2-2; D is undetermined. Deletions cut 2 bases from V and 3 bases from J, with 13 bases between. The CDR3 runs 16 residues. The germline gives CDR1 LGHNA, CDR2 YSLEER. CDR3 region: CASSQYLNFDTGELFF. The CDR3 coding sequence is TGCGCCAGCAGCCAATACTTGAATTTCGACACCGGGGAGCTGTTTTTT.

This clone has a count of ten or more. The chain joins TRBV30 to TRBJ2-5, with D perhaps matching TRBD1 (5 bases). CDR3 length: 15 residues. V was pared by 5 bases and J by 5 bases, with 21 bases between. The germline V gene has CDR1 GTSNPN and CDR2 SVGIG (reference sequence). This chain's CDR3 is CAWGAMVAAWETQYF. Here the CDR3 DNA reads TGTGCCTGGGGGGCCATGGTGGCCGCATGGGAGACCCAGTACTTC.

CDR3 loop: CAIRPRAGTDTQYF. The CDR3 DNA follows: TGTGCCATCAGACCTCGGGCGGGCACAGATACGCAGTATTTT. V usage is TRBV5-4 and J usage is TRBJ2-3; D ambiguous. Trimming took 9 bases from V and 1 from J, leaving 15 bases between them. Germline-derived CDR1 and CDR2 are SGHNT and YYREEE (reference sequence). The CDR3 is 14 amino acids.

In its sample, this clone was seen once. The V call is TRBV21-1, the J call TRBJ2-5; TRBD1 was called by the table and not checked on the DNA. TRBV21-1 is designated a pseudogene. The CDR3 has 18 residues. The chain's CDR3 is CASSPRPARGLGGETQYF. The CDR3, as DNA: TGTGCCAGCAGCCCGAGACCTGCCAGGGGGCTTGGAGGGGAGACCCAGTACTTC.

On this clone itself: This sample includes further DNA sequences coding for the same CDR3. CDR3 region: CASSLGQGEAFF. In nucleotides, the CDR3 is TGTGCCAGCAGCTTAGGACAGGGCGAAGCTTTCTTT. The rearrangement joins TRBV7-9 to TRBJ1-1, with 7 nucleotides matching TRBD1. J lost 8 bases, V lost 1 base, and 1 base had no gene match. The CDR3 loop spans 12 amino acids. Germline V gene lookup returns CDR1 SEHNR and CDR2 FQNEAQ (reference sequence).

The genes are TRBV4-2 and TRBJ2-5; the match to TRBD2 covers 11 bases. The CDR3 consists of 16 residues. The germline CDR1 and CDR2 sequences are LGHNA and YNFKEQ. J gave up 3 bases and V 5 bases, and 8 bases lay outside the gene matches. Here the CDR3 DNA reads TGTGCCAGCAGCGGACAACCGGGACTAGCGGAAGAGACCCAGTACTTC. It codes for CASSGQPGLAEETQYF.

This clone was counted only a few times. The chain combines TRBV5-4 with TRBJ2-5; 9 nucleotides align to TRBD1. The germline gives CDR1 SGHNT, CDR2 YYREEE (reference sequence). Trimming cost V 0 bases and J 5 bases; bases outside gene matches: 5. This CDR3 has 15 residues. The CDR3, as DNA: TGTGCCAGCAGCTTGGTCACAGGGGGCATGGAGACCCAGTACTTC. Translation: CASSLVTGGMETQYF.

This clone was observed a few times. The chain employs TRBV30 and TRBJ2-2, with 11 bases identical to TRBD2. The V gene end was trimmed by 3 bases and the J gene end by 5 bases; junction bases not matched to a gene: 5. CDR1 and CDR2 from the germline V gene are GTSNPN and SVGIG (reference sequence). The CDR3 loop spans 15 amino acids. DNA for the CDR3: TGTGCCTGGAGGACTAGCGGGATTGATACCGGGGAGCTGTTTTTT. It translates to CAWRTSGIDTGELFF.

Here the CDR3 reads CASSQVRETGELFF. The CDR3 nucleotides read TGTGCCAGCAGCCAAGTCCGGGAGACCGGGGAGCTGTTTTTT. V is TRBV14 and J is TRBJ2-2; maybe TRBD2 (6 bases). Germline V CDR1 and CDR2: SGHDN, FVKESK. The CDR3 has 14 amino acids. Between the trimmed V and J ends, which lost 1 base and 5 bases, there was a span of 8 bases.

The chain links TRBV5-5 to TRBJ2-3; 9 nucleotides match TRBD1. Trimming took 4 bases from V and 2 from J; bases not matched to a gene: 2. The germline V gene has CDR1 SGHKS and CDR2 YYEKEE (reference sequence). The CDR3 totals 14 residues. The CDR3 nucleotides read TGTGCCAGCAGCCGGGACAGGGCCACAGATACGCAGTATTTT. Residues: CASSRDRATDTQYF.

The chain joins TRBV5-4 to TRBJ1-2, with 11 bases fitting TRBD1. The CDR3 has 15 amino acids. J gave up 4 bases and V 4 bases, and 6 bases lay outside the gene matches. Germline V lookup: CDR1 SGHNT, CDR2 YYREEE (reference sequence). CDR3 region: CASSIRDRGSYGYTF. The CDR3 DNA sequence: TGTGCCAGCAGCATCCGGGACAGGGGGTCCTATGGCTACACCTTC.

This clone has more than one count but fewer than ten. The CDR3 sequence is CASSILRGTEAFF. CDR3 in DNA: TGTGCCAGTAGTATCCTCAGGGGCACTGAAGCTTTCTTT. The chain has TRBV19 and TRBJ1-1; the D gene is possibly TRBD1 (6 bases). CDR1 LNHDA and CDR2 SQIVND come from the germline V gene (reference sequence). This CDR3 is 13 amino acids long. V was trimmed by 3 bases and J by 4 bases, leaving 9 bases between them.

This clone came up a few times. The chain combines TRBV6-1 with TRBJ1-5, with unresolved D. Germline lookup yields CDR1 MNHNS and CDR2 SASEGT. Trimming shortened V by 4 bases and J by 3 bases, and 7 bases separated the two germline ends. The CDR3 runs 13 residues. In nucleotides, the CDR3 is TGTGCCAGCAGTGTCACAGACAATCAGCCCCAGCATTTT. It specifies CASSVTDNQPQHF.

CDR3 nucleotides: TGCGCCAGCAGACACCCTACCGAGGCCTACGAGCAGTACGTC. It encodes CASRHPTEAYEQYV. The gene calls are TRBV5-1 and TRBJ2-7, with D hard to call. Germline loops: CDR1 SGHRS, CDR2 YFSETQ. This CDR3 contains 14 residues. The V end lost 5 bases, the J end lost 2 bases, and 14 bases lay between the germline ends.

This clone was counted only a few times. The chain joins TRBV7-9 to TRBJ1-5; the D is unclear. Looked up from germline, CDR1 is SEHNR and CDR2 is FQNEAQ (reference sequence). V lost 4 bases and J 7 bases, leaving 8 bases between the germline ends. The CDR3 has 12 amino acids. CDR3 coding DNA: TGTGCCAGCAGCTCCCTCGGCCAGCCCCAGCATTTT. Its protein is CASSSLGQPQHF.

This clone appeared a few times. The chain couples TRBV9 to TRBJ2-3, with D possibly matching TRBD2 (6 bases). Trimming shortened V by 5 bases and J by 1 base, and 14 bases separated the two germline ends. This CDR3 contains 15 residues. Germline-derived CDR1 and CDR2 are SGDLS and YYNGEE. The DNA for the CDR3 is TGTGCCAGCAGTCGTATGACTAGGGGCACAGATACGCAGTATTTT. Protein: CASSRMTRGTDTQYF.